This TCR beta chain originates from a study of tumor-infiltrating lymphocytes in primary liver carcinoma. The CDR3 spans 12 residues. The V end was cut by 7 bases, the J end by 3 bases, with 9 bases between. CDR1 is ENHRY and CDR2 is SYGVKD in the germline V gene. Regarding the study as a whole: Tumor region pairs shared more overlap than did tumor-adjacent and tumor-blood pairs.

For this clonotype: No antigen is known for it. This CDR3 is missing its conserved last phenylalanine or tryptophan, likely due to a read error.

Taking about 18-32 mg of unsorted bulk tissue, the authors co-extracted RNA and DNA. TCR beta cDNA came from 400 to 500 ng total RNA, primed with a constant-region primer. Three rounds of nested multiplex PCR with slightly modified ARM-PCR produced TCR beta libraries. The opening two PCR rounds, 10 cycles each, paired TRBV1-TRBV30 forward primers with a C-beta reverse primer. TCRdb re-analysed the multiplex PCR reads in MiXCR, keeping a single row per CDR3 protein. The table lists over 40,000 distinct CDR3 sequences, 70% to 80% of them singletons, with around 22% in the top ten. The V call is TRBV10-3, the J call TRBJ1-1; D is unresolved. The sequence was collected from a man aged 35-49 years with primary liver carcinoma and hepatitis B virus infection. The source material was liver tumor tissue from sampling region 5. This sample's subset: tumor region T5, tumor centre. CDR3 protein: CAIKQEDTEAFL. For the CDR3, the DNA is TGTGCCATCAAGCAGGAGGACACTGAAGCTTTCCTC.